Each of the 27 T cell receptor beta chains below was sequenced from the same sample in a study of CD8 T cells in ankylosing spondylitis. A single record per CDR3 protein comes from TCRdb applying MiXCR to the 5' RACE reads. Seen here are about 36,000 distinct CDR3 sequences, around 6% observed once, and the top ten hold approximately 12%. Sequenced input: blood, either unsorted or a sorted T cell fraction (not recorded which). All receptors come from a male donor with ankylosing spondylitis or in good health (not recorded which).

This clonotype was seen many times. The V gene is TRBV12-3 or TRBV12-4, the J gene TRBJ2-3, with unresolved D. There are 17 residues in the CDR3. V shed 5 bases and J shed 1 base, with 19 bases lying between them. CDR3: CASSPLPGRYGTDTQYF. CDR3 DNA sequence: TGTGCCAGCAGTCCATTACCGGGCCGCTACGGCACAGATACGCAGTATTTT.

This clonotype was picked up many times. The rearrangement joins TRBV5-1 to TRBJ1-1; TRBD1 might be the D (5 bases). Trimming removed 4 bases at V and 5 bases at J, with 18 bases between. CDR1 SGHRS and CDR2 YFSETQ come from the germline V gene. CDR3 length: 15 amino acids. CDR3 sequence reads: CASSGGGGIWTEAFF. DNA for the CDR3: TGCGCCAGCAGCGGCGGCGGGGGGATTTGGACTGAAGCTTTCTTT.

Many counts were recorded for this clonotype. This sequence joins TRBV6-2 or TRBV6-3 and TRBJ1-1; D is ambiguous. This CDR3 has 15 amino acids. Trimming stripped 2 bases from V and 0 bases from J, with 10 bases between. CDR1 MNHEY and CDR2 SVGEGT come from the germline V gene. The CDR3 loop reads CASSYPDGVNTEAFF. For the CDR3, the DNA is TGTGCCAGCAGTTACCCGGACGGAGTGAACACTGAAGCTTTCTTT.

This clonotype was recorded many times. The chain carries TRBV7-9 and TRBJ2-7, with unresolved D. CDR1 is SEHNR, CDR2 FQNEAQ, per germline (reference sequence). This CDR3 comprises 14 residues. V shed 1 base and J shed 2 bases, with 9 bases lying between them. The CDR3 coding sequence is TGTGCCAGCAGCTTAGTGGCCCCTACCTACGAGCAGTACTTC. Its translation: CASSLVAPTYEQYF.

This clonotype appeared many times. The rearrangement uses TRBV25-1 and TRBJ2-6; D may be TRBD2 (5 bases). V was shortened by 4 bases and J by 2 bases, with 9 bases between the two germline ends. The CDR3 loop spans 15 amino acids. The germline gives CDR1 MGHDK, CDR2 SYGVNS. DNA of the CDR3: TGTGCCAGCAGTGGTGTCGGGGCTGGGGCCAACGTCCTGACTTTC. Protein: CASSGVGAGANVLTF. Full variable domain (rest looked up from reference TRBV25-1 and TRBJ2-6): EADIYQTPRYLVIGTGKKITLECSQTMGHDKMYWYQQDPGMELHLIHYSYGVNSTEKGDLSSESTVSRIRTEHFPLTLESARPSHTSQYLCASSGVGAGANVLTFGAGSRLTVL.

V gene TRBV19 combines with J gene TRBJ1-6; D not resolved. With 5 bases removed from V and 10 bases from J, the gap between germline ends came to 12 bases. CDR3 length: 13 residues. The V gene's germline CDR1 is LNHDA and CDR2 SQIVND (reference sequence). The CDR3 region has the DNA TGTGCCAGTAGTGATTTACCAGGCTCACCCCTCCACTTT. This codes for CASSDLPGSPLHF. The whole variable domain, remainder taken from reference TRBV19 and TRBJ1-6, is DGGITQSPKYLFRKEGQNVTLSCEQNLNHDAMYWYRQDPGQGLRLIYYSQIVNDFQKGDIAEGYSVSREKKESFPLTVTSAQKNPTAFYLCASSDLPGSPLHFGNGTRLTVT.

This clonotype was counted ten times or more. The rearrangement joins TRBV15 to TRBJ2-5; perhaps TRBD2 as D (6 bases). V was pared by 2 bases and J by 4 bases, with 14 bases between. The CDR3 runs to 15 residues. From germline, CDR1 is LNHNV and CDR2 YYDKDF (reference sequence). The CDR3 loop is CATSRSSGAGETQYF. In nucleotides, the CDR3 is TGTGCCACCAGCAGATCGTCGGGAGCAGGAGAGACCCAGTACTTC.

As for this clonotype: Being one base from a much bigger clone, this may be a read error. The rearrangement joins TRBV11-2 to TRBJ2-2; the D is unclear. The CDR3 covers 13 residues. The V and J ends lost 5 bases and 6 bases respectively, with 10 bases between them. Germline V gene data show CDR1 as SGHAT and CDR2 as FQNNGV. The CDR3 nucleotides are TGTGCCAGCAGCGCTGTCCGGTCCGGGGAGCTGTTTTTT. As protein: CASSAVRSGELFF.

This clonotype came up many times. The chain links TRBV4-2 to TRBJ1-2; D remains ambiguous. This CDR3 comprises 14 residues. The germline gives CDR1 LGHNA, CDR2 YNFKEQ. Trimming left V 1 base short and J 8 bases short, with 14 bases between. DNA for the CDR3: TGTGCCAGCAGCCAAGGGTTCGGAGAATGGGGCTACACCTTC. Its translation is CASSQGFGEWGYTF.

This clonotype showed up many times. The chain uses TRBV7-2 and TRBJ2-1, with 8 nucleotides matching TRBD1. Losses at the gene ends were 1 base for V and 4 bases for J; bases not matched to a gene: 3. In germline, CDR1 is SGHTA, CDR2 FQGNSA. CDR3 length equals 15 residues. The CDR3 loop reads CASSLGTGRYNEQFF. The CDR3 DNA is TGTGCCAGCAGCTTAGGGACAGGGAGGTACAATGAGCAGTTCTTC.

Ten or more counts support this clonotype. This may arise from a read error, as a much more abundant clone is one base away. This chain's CDR3 is CASSQGGKGGYEQYF. CDR3 in DNA: TGCGCCAGCAGCCAAGGAGGGAAGGGGGGCTACGAGCAGTACTTC. V is TRBV4-3 and J is TRBJ2-7; D assignment may be TRBD1 or TRBD2 (6 bases each). V was trimmed by 1 base and J by 3 bases, leaving 13 bases between them. Germline assignment: CDR1 LGHNA and CDR2 YSLEER. This CDR3 is built from 15 residues.

This clonotype was counted ten times or more. The chain is built from TRBV20-1 and TRBJ2-6; no reliable D call. Trimming took off 2 bases at V and 1 base at J, with 6 bases between the two ends. CDR1 is DFQATT and CDR2 is SNEGSKA in the germline V gene (reference sequence). The CDR3 loop spans 14 amino acids. The CDR3 region is CSARLVSGANVLTF. Written as DNA, the CDR3 is TGCAGTGCTAGACTAGTTTCTGGGGCCAACGTCCTGACTTTC.

The sample holds many counts of this clonotype. V usage is TRBV10-3 and J usage is TRBJ2-7; D might be TRBD1 (5 bases). The ends were cut back, 7 bases at V and 3 bases at J, with 13 bases in the middle. This CDR3 region has 13 residues. Germline V gene lookup returns CDR1 ENHRY and CDR2 SYGVKD. CDR3 coding DNA: TGTGCCATCATGGGCGACAGTTTCTACGAGCAGTACTTC. It encodes CAIMGDSFYEQYF.

This clonotype came up many times. CDR3 DNA: TGTGCCAGCACCCGTGGTGGGGCACTGAACACTGAAGCTTTCTTT. Protein: CASTRGGALNTEAFF. The chain couples TRBV28 to TRBJ1-1, with D maybe TRBD1 (5 bases). CDR1 MDHEN and CDR2 SYDVKM come from the germline V gene. The length of the CDR3 is 15 residues. Trimming took off 7 bases at V and 0 bases at J, with 15 bases between the two ends.

This clonotype was counted at least ten times. DNA of the CDR3: TGTGCCACCAGCGGCGGGGGGGGGCGGATGGATGAGCAGTTCTTC. It yields the protein CATSGGGGRMDEQFF. V and J are TRBV15 and TRBJ2-1; 9 nucleotides agree with TRBD2. With 5 bases clipped from V and 8 bases from J, the junction kept 10 bases outside the gene matches. This CDR3 spans 15 amino acids. Germline V CDR1 and CDR2: LNHNV, YYDKDF (reference sequence).

This clonotype was seen at least ten times. The gene calls are TRBV15 and TRBJ1-5; unclear D gene. The ends were cut back, 0 bases at V and 7 bases at J, with 7 bases in the middle. Germline V CDR1 and CDR2: LNHNV, YYDKDF (reference sequence). The CDR3 is made up of 13 amino acids. The CDR3 DNA reads TGTGCCACCAGCAGAGAGATCTCACAGCCCCAGCATTTT. Protein product: CATSREISQPQHF.

There are many counts of this clonotype. The chain is built from TRBV27 and TRBJ2-1; possible D gene TRBD1, 5 bases. Trimming shortened V by 2 bases and J by 3 bases, and 11 bases separated the two germline ends. The CDR3 loop spans 15 amino acids. Germline V gives CDR1 MNHEY, CDR2 SMNVEV (reference sequence). Written as DNA, the CDR3 is TGTGCCAGCAGTTTACAGTCAGGGCTCTACAATGAGCAGTTCTTC. It yields the protein CASSLQSGLYNEQFF.

Comments on this clonotype: This may be a read error, as it is one base from a much larger clone. This chain links TRBV14 with TRBJ2-7; 11 bases line up with TRBD2. Looked up from germline, CDR1 is SGHDN and CDR2 is FVKESK. V lost 4 bases and J lost 4; bases outside the gene matches: 0. The CDR3 sequence is 13 residues long. CDR3 protein: CASSRTSGYEQYF. CDR3 in DNA: TGTGCCAGCAGCCGGACTAGCGGGTACGAGCAGTACTTC.

This clonotype was recorded many times. The V call is TRBV20-1, the J call TRBJ1-3; D unresolved. Germline V lookup: CDR1 DFQATT, CDR2 SNEGSKA (reference sequence). The CDR3 length is 12 residues. Trimming removed 3 bases from V and 3 bases from J, with 6 bases in between. The CDR3 sequence: CSARTDGNTIYF. The CDR3 DNA sequence: TGCAGTGCTAGGACGGATGGAAACACCATATATTTT.

This clonotype was found many times. The rearrangement joins TRBV10-3 to TRBJ2-3, with TRBD2 matching over 10 bases. This CDR3 is 16 amino acids long. V dropped 4 bases and J dropped 1; count of bases not matched to a gene: 5. Germline assignment: CDR1 ENHRY and CDR2 SYGVKD. CDR3 sequence: CAISVTGTSGTDTQYF. The CDR3 DNA reads as TGTGCCATCAGTGTCACCGGGACTAGCGGCACAGATACGCAGTATTTT.

This clonotype has ten or more counts. This rearrangement joins TRBV4-3 to TRBJ2-5; D unclear. V was shortened by 1 base and J by 4 bases, with 7 bases between the two germline ends. CDR3 size: 13 residues. Germline CDR1 and CDR2: LGHNA and YSLEER. Written as DNA, the CDR3 is TGCGCCAGCAGCCAAGGACCTAGAGAGACCCAGTACTTC. Protein: CASSQGPRETQYF.

This clonotype showed up many times. The chain recombines TRBV9 with TRBJ2-6; 7 bases map to TRBD1. Germline V gene data show CDR1 as SGDLS and CDR2 as YYNGEE. The CDR3 has 21 residues. V dropped 4 bases and J dropped 0; count of bases not matched to a gene: 19. In DNA form, the CDR3 reads TGTGCCAGCAGCCCACTACAGGGGTCAATCCTACCACCCTCTGGGGCCAACGTCCTGACTTTC. Translation gives CASSPLQGSILPPSGANVLTF.

V gene TRBV5-1 combines with J gene TRBJ2-3; D is ambiguous. V lost 4 bases and J 3 bases, leaving 9 bases between the germline ends. Germline loops: CDR1 SGHRS, CDR2 YFSETQ. The CDR3 extends over 13 amino acids. CDR3 bases: TGCGCCAGCAGCCCTCCGGCTACAGATACGCAGTATTTT. Protein product: CASSPPATDTQYF.

This clonotype was seen ten or more times. The CDR3 DNA reads as TGTGCCAGCTCACCAATGCGGCTAGCGGGGGCCACAGATACGCAGTATTTT. Its translation is CASSPMRLAGATDTQYF. The chain combines TRBV18 with TRBJ2-3, with 10 bases matching TRBD2. CDR3 length: 17 amino acids. Germline V lookup: CDR1 KGHSH, CDR2 LQKENI. Trimming at V came to 2 bases and at J to 2 bases, leaving 7 bases not matched to a gene.

This clonotype has a count of ten or more. CDR3 amino acids: CASSDLVSGRSPLHF. CDR3 sequence (DNA): TGTGCCAGCAGTGATTTGGTCAGTGGAAGGTCACCCCTCCACTTT. This chain connects TRBV6-1 to TRBJ1-6; D not resolved. Deletions cut 3 bases from V and 10 bases from J, with 16 bases between. The CDR3 spans 15 residues. The germline V gene has CDR1 MNHNS and CDR2 SASEGT.

This clonotype appeared many times. The V gene is TRBV6-5, the J gene TRBJ2-7; the match to TRBD2 covers 12 bases. V shed 2 bases and J 3 bases; nucleotides not matched to a gene: 2. CDR1 is MNHEY and CDR2 is SVGAGI in the germline V gene. The CDR3 runs 15 residues. The CDR3 loop reads CASSYTSGRFYEQYF. In nucleotides, the CDR3 is TGTGCCAGCAGTTACACTAGCGGGAGGTTCTACGAGCAGTACTTC.

This clonotype was observed at least ten times. The rearrangement joins TRBV20-1 to TRBJ1-4; D ambiguous. CDR3 length equals 13 residues. V dropped 3 bases and J dropped 3 bases, with 8 bases sitting between them. From germline, CDR1 is DFQATT and CDR2 SNEGSKA (reference sequence). CDR3 loop: CSASRQPNEKLFF. In DNA, the CDR3 is TGCAGTGCTAGTAGGCAGCCTAATGAAAAACTGTTTTTT.